This T cell receptor (beta chain) was sequenced in a study of blood T cell repertoires in COVID-19. Study-wide context: Spain, Italy and the United States supplied samples that represented acute and convalescent COVID-19. T cells, B-cell-depleted T cells, or PBMCs provided the cDNA or gDNA that served as material.

Under the authors' procedure: Reference gene primer amplification yielded estimated nucleated cell counts. The method was immunoSEQ multiplex PCR; TCRdb's version includes in-frame clones alone and lacks a portion of them. V and J calls and clone size follow that table, whereas D and trimming were derived from the DNA. The table includes about 330,000 clones, around 88% detected once. With 6 bases clipped from V and 1 base from J, the junction kept 9 bases outside the gene matches. Germline CDR1 reads MDHEN; CDR2 reads SYDVKM. The CDR3 sequence is 16 residues long. This sequence originates from a woman aged 45-65 years with acute or convalescent COVID-19. Specimen: peripheral blood. J is TRBJ2-1 and V is TRBV28; 7 bases map to TRBD1. The CDR3 nucleotides read TGTGCCAGCAGCACAAATCCGGGACAGTCCTACAATGAGCAGTTCTTC. Its protein product is CASSTNPGQSYNEQFF.